This entry describes one T cell receptor beta chain. V lost 5 bases, J lost 4 bases, and 12 bases lay in between. The CDR3 is made up of 13 amino acids. CDR1 is GTSNPN and CDR2 is SVGIG in the germline V gene (reference sequence). Profiled with immunoSEQ multiplex PCR; TCRdb holds only in-frame clones, not every one. This sample has under 200,000 clones, with under 85% found just once. The sample comes from a study of cytotoxic CD8 clonotypes in ibrutinib-treated CLL. The sequence was obtained from a human donor with chronic lymphocytic leukemia. The specimen was PBMCs, collected after 24 months of ibrutinib treatment. This chain links TRBV30 with TRBJ2-1; D call uncertain. For the CDR3, the DNA is TGTGCCTGGGGCCGCCAGGAGTACAATGAGCAGTTCTTC. Its protein product is CAWGRQEYNEQFF.